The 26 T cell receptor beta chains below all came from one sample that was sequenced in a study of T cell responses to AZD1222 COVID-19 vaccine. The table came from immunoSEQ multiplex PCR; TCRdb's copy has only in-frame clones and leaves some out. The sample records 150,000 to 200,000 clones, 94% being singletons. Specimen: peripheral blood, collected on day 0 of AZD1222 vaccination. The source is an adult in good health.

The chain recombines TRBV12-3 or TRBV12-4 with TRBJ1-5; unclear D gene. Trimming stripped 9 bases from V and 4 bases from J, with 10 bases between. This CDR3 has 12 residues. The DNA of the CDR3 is TGTGCCAGTCGGACTCATAATCAGCCCCAGCATTTT. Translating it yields CASRTHNQPQHF.

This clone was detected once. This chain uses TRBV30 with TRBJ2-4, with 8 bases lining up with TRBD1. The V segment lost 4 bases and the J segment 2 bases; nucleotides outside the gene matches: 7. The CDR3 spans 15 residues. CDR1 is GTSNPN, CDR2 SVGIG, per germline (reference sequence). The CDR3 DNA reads TGTGCCTGGAACAGGGGGTCAGGGTCCAAAAACATTCAGTACTTC. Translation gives CAWNRGSGSKNIQYF.

CDR3 DNA: TGTGCCAGTACATCCTGGGGCTATGGCTACACCTTC. Encoded protein: CASTSWGYGYTF. The rearrangement uses TRBV19 and TRBJ1-2; no firm D call. This CDR3 is built from 12 residues. Looked up from germline, CDR1 is LNHDA and CDR2 is SQIVND (reference sequence). The germline V and J ends were trimmed by 7 bases and 4 bases, with 10 bases remaining between them.

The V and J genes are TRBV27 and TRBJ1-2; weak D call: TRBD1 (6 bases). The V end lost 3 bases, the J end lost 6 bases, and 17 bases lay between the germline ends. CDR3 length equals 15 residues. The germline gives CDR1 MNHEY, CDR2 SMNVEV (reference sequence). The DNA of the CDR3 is TGTGCCAGCAGTTTGTCATTAATGGGGGCCCATGGCTACACCTTC. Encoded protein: CASSLSLMGAHGYTF.

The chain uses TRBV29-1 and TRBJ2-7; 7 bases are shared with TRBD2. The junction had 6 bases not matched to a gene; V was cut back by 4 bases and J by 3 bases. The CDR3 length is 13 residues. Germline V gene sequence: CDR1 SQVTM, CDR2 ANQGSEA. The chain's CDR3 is CSVVGGRSYEQYF. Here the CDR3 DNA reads TGCAGCGTTGTAGGCGGGAGAAGCTACGAGCAGTACTTC.

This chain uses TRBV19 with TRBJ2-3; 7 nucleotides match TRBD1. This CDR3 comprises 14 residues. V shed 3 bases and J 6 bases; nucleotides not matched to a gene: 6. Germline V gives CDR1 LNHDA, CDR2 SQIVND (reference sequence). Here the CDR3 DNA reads TGTGCCAGTAGTATCAGTCAGGGGGTGGATACGCAGTATTTT. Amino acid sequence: CASSISQGVDTQYF. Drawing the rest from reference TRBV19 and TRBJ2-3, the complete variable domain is DGGITQSPKYLFRKEGQNVTLSCEQNLNHDAMYWYRQDPGQGLRLIYYSQIVNDFQKGDIAEGYSVSREKKESFPLTVTSAQKNPTAFYLCASSISQGVDTQYFGPGTRLTVL.

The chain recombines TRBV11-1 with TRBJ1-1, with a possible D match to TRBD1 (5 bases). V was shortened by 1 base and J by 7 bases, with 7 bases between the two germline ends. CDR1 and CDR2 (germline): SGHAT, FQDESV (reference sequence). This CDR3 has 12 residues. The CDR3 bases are TGTGCCAGCAGCTTAGGGGGGGGTGAAGCTTTCTTT. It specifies CASSLGGGEAFF.

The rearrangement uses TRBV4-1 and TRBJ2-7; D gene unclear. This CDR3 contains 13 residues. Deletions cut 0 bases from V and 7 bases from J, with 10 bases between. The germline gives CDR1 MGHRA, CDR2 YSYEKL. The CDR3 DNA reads TGCGCCAGCAGCCAAGACCGCGCGAGGGAGCAGTACTTC. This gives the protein CASSQDRAREQYF.

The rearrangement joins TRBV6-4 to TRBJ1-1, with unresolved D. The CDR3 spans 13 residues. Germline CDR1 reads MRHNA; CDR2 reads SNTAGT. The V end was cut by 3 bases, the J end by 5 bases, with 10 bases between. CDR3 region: CASSEDLGTEAFF. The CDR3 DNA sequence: TGTGCCAGCAGTGAGGATTTAGGGACTGAAGCTTTCTTT.

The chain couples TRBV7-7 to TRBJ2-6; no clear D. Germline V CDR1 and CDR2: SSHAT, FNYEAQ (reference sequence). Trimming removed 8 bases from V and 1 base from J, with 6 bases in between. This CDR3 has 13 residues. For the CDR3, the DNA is TGTGCCAGCGGGGTATCTGGGGCCAACGTCCTGACTTTC. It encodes CASGVSGANVLTF.

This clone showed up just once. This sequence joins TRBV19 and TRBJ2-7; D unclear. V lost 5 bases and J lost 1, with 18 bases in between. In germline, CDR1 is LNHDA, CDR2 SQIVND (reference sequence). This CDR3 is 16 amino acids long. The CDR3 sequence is CASSVYPRTASYEQYF. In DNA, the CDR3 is TGTGCCAGTAGTGTATACCCCCGGACCGCTTCCTACGAGCAGTACTTC.

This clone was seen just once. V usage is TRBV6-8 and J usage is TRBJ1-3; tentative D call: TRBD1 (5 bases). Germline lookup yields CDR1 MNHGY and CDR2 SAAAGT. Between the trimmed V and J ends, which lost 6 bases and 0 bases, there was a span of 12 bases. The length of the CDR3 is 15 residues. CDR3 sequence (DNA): TGTGCCAGCAGACGTTCCAGGGCCTCTGGAAACACCATATATTTT. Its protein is CASRRSRASGNTIYF.

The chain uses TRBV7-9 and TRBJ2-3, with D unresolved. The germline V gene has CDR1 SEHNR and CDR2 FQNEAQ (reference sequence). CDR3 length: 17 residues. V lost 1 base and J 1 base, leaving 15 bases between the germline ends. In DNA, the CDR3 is TGTGCCAGCAGCTTAGTGGATCGGGTATCCGGCACAGATACGCAGTATTTT. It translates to CASSLVDRVSGTDTQYF.

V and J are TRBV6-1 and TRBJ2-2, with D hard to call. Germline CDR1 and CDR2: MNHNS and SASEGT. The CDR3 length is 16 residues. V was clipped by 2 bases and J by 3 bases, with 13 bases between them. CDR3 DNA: TGTGCCAGCAGTGAAATAGGTTTCCGAGACACCGGGGAGCTGTTTTTT. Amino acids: CASSEIGFRDTGELFF.

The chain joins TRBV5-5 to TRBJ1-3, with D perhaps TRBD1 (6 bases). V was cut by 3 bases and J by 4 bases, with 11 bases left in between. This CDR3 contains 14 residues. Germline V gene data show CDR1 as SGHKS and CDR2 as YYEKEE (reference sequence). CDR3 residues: CASSSGQSGNTIYF. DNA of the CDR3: TGTGCCAGCAGCTCCGGACAGTCCGGAAACACCATATATTTT. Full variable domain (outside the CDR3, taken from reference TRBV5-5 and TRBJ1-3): DAGVTQSPTHLIKTRGQQVTLRCSPISGHKSVSWYQQVLGQGPQFIFQYYEKEERGRGNFPDRFSARQFPNYSSELNVNALLLGDSALYLCASSSGQSGNTIYFGEGSWLTVV.

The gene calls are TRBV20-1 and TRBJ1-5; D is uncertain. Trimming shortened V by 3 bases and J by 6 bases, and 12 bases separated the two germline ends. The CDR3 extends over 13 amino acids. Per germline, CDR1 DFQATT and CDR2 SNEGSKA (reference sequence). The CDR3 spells CSASSFGRQPQHF. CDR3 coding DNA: TGCAGTGCTAGTTCGTTTGGGCGTCAGCCCCAGCATTTT.

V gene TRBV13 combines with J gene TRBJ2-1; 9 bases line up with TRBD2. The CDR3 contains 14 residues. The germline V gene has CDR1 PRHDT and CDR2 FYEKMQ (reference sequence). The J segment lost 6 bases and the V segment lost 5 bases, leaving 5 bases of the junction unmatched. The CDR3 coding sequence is TGTGCCAGCAGCCACCGACTAGCGGCCAATGAGCAGTTCTTC. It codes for CASSHRLAANEQFF. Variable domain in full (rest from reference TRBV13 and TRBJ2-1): AAGVIQSPRHLIKEKRETATLKCYPIPRHDTVYWYQQGPGQDPQFLISFYEKMQSDKGSIPDRFSAQQFSDYHSELNMSSLELGDSALYFCASSHRLAANEQFFGPGTRLTVL.

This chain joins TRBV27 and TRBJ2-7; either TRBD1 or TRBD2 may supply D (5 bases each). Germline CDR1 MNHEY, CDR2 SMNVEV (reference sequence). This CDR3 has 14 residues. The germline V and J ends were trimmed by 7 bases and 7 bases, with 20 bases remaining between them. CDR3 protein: CASTARTGAGEQYF. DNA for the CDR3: TGTGCCAGCACCGCACGGACTGGCGCAGGGGAGCAGTACTTC.

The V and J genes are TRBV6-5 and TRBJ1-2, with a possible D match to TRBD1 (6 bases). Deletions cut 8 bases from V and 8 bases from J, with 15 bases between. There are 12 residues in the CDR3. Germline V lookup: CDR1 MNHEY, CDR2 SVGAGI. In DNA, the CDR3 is TGTGCCAGCGGAGGGGGTTTCGTCGGCTACACCTTC. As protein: CASGGGFVGYTF.

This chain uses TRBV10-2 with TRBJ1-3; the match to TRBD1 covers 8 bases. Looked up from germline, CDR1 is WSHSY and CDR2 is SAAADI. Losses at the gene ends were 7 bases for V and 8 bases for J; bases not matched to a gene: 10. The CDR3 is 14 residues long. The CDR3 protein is CASKKTGVGDTIYF. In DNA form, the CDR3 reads TGCGCCAGCAAAAAGACAGGGGTAGGAGACACCATATATTTT.

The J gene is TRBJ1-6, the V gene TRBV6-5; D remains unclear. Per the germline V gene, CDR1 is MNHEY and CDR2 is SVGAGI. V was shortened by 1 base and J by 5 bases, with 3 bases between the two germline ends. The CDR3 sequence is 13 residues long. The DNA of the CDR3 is TGTGCCAGCAGTTACTTCCATAATTCACCCCTCCACTTT. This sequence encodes CASSYFHNSPLHF.

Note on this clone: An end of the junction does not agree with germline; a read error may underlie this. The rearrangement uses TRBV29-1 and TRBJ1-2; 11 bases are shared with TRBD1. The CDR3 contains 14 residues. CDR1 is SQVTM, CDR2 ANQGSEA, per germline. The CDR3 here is CSVSGQGAKYGYTF. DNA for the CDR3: TGCAGCGTCTCTGGACAGGGGGCTAAGTATGGCTACACCTTC.

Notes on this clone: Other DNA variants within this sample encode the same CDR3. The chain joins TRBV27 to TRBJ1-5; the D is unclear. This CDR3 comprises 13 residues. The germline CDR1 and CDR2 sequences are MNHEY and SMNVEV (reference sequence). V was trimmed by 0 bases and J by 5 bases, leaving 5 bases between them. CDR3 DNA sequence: TGTGCCAGCAGTTTATCTGGTCATCAGCCCCAGCATTTT. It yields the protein CASSLSGHQPQHF.

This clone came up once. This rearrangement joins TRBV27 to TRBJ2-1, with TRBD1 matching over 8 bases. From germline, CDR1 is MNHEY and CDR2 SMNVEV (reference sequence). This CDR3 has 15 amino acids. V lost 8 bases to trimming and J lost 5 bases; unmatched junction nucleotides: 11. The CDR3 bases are TGTGCCAGCCTCTCTTACAGGGGGATACACAATGAGCAGTTCTTC. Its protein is CASLSYRGIHNEQFF.

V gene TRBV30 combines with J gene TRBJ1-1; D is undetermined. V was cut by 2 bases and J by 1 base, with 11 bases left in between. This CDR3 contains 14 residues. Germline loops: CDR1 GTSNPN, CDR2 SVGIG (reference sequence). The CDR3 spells CAWSLGRRNTEAFF. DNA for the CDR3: TGTGCCTGGAGTCTGGGCCGGAGGAACACTGAAGCTTTCTTT.

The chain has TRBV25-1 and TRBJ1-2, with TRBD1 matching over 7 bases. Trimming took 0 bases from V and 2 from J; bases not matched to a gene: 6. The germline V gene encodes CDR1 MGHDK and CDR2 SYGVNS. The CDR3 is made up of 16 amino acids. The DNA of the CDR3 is TGTGCCAGCAGTGAATATCGGGACAGCTTCAACTATGGCTACACCTTC. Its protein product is CASSEYRDSFNYGYTF.